The following is a T cell receptor beta chain sequence with its context. Its matching antigen is unknown. The cohort excluded patients with autoimmune disease history or systemic immunosuppression. The data are from a study of OX40 agonist ivuxolimab in advanced cancers. Germline CDR1 SGHVS, CDR2 FNYEAQ. CDR3 length: 17 amino acids. V lost 0 bases, J lost 2 bases, and 14 bases lay in between. The table came from immunoSEQ multiplex PCR; TCRdb's copy has only in-frame clones and leaves some out. Of around 21,000 clones listed, about 84% are singletons. Study-wide results and limits: CD4+ and CD8+ blood T cells expanded clonally by week 6 at 0.1 to 3.0 mg/kg.

The clonotype comes from an adult with an advanced solid tumor such as melanoma, head and neck, liver or kidney cancer. The V gene is TRBV7-6, the J gene TRBJ2-1; D uncertain. Sequenced here: CD4+ or CD8+ T cells sorted from blood, sampled in a trial of the OX40 agonist ivuxolimab. The CDR3 region is CASSLARIGPTYNEQFF. The CDR3, as DNA: TGTGCCAGCAGCTTAGCGAGAATCGGGCCAACCTACAATGAGCAGTTCTTC.